A selection of T cell receptor beta chains follows, all from one sample in a study of response to subunit inactivated influenza vaccine. TCRdb re-called the RT-PCR reads with MiXCR, one entry per CDR3 protein. The repertoire holds about 780,000 distinct CDR3 sequences, with approximately 17% as singletons. The input for sequencing was PBMCs from blood, taken roughly 5 days after vaccination. These receptors all stem from a man aged 45-60 years who received an inactivated influenza vaccine. The CDR3 runs from the conserved cysteine through the conserved F or W. The D gene is left open where the match is weak. Size tells how often a clone was seen (once, few, many) or the class of an expanded clone, and some rows leave it out.

11	NA	TRBV28	NA	TRBJ2-3	TGTGCCAGCCGATCGGCAGATACGCAGTATTTT	CASRSADTQYF
16	few	TRBV10-3	TRBD1	TRBJ1-3	TGTGCCATCAGCCGCGACAGGGGCGTTCAGGGAAACACCATATATTTT	CAISRDRGVQGNTIYF
11	NA	TRBV5-1	NA	TRBJ2-1	TGCGCCAGCTTGGGGGGTGGTGAGCAGTTCTTC	CASLGGGEQFF
15	few	TRBV7-6	TRBD2	TRBJ2-1	TGTGCCAGCAGCTTAGGTTGGGGACTAGTAGCACGGCGGTTCTTC	CASSLGWGLVARRFF
14	few	TRBV20-1	NA	TRBJ1-3	TGCAGTGCTAGTCCCTCTAGCTCTGGAAACACCATATATTTT	CSASPSSSGNTIYF
14	NA	TRBV7-9	NA	TRBJ1-2	TGTGCCAGCAGCTTAGAGTCAGGGATCTATGGCTACACCTTC	CASSLESGIYGYTF
14	NA	TRBV20-1	TRBD1	TRBJ2-7	TGCAGTGCTAGAGTTGGGACAGGGGGCTACGAGCAGTACTTC	CSARVGTGGYEQYF
14	few	TRBV7-8	NA	TRBJ1-5	TGTGCCAGCAGCCACAGCGGGGCCAATCAGCCCCAGCATTTT	CASSHSGANQPQHF
14	few	TRBV24-1	NA	TRBJ2-7	TGTGCCACCAGTGATTCCAGGGTAAGGTACGAGCAGTACTTC	CATSDSRVRYEQYF
12	many	TRBV28	NA	TRBJ2-7	TGTGCCAGCAGTTATGACAGCTACGAGCAGTACTTC	CASSYDSYEQYF
14	many	TRBV12-3/TRBV12-4	NA	TRBJ2-2	TGTGCCAGCAGTTACAGTACGAACACCGGGGAGCTGTTTTTT	CASSYSTNTGELFF
16	few	TRBV11-2	TRBD2	TRBJ2-1	TGTGCCAGCAGCTTAGAACTAGCGGGAAACAACAATGAGCAGTTCTTC	CASSLELAGNNNEQFF
13	few	TRBV3-1	NA	TRBJ1-6	TGTGCCAGCAGCCAAGATCAGTATTCACCCCTCCACTTT	CASSQDQYSPLHF
16	NA	TRBV5-1	TRBD2	TRBJ2-7	TGCGCCAGCAGACAAGGGACTAGCGGGGTCGGCTACGAGCAGTACTTC	CASRQGTSGVGYEQYF
13	few	TRBV27	TRBD1	TRBJ1-2	TGTGCCAGCAGCGGACAGGGGGCAGGCGGCTACACCTTC	CASSGQGAGGYTF
15	NA	TRBV20-1	TRBD2	TRBJ2-7	TGCAGTGCTAGAGTGGCTAGCGGGAACCCCTACGAGCAGTACTTC	CSARVASGNPYEQYF
14	NA	TRBV20-1	TRBD2	TRBJ2-7	TGCAGTGCTAGGAGGGGCGGGAGTAGATACGAGCAGTACTTC	CSARRGGSRYEQYF
17	few	TRBV11-2	TRBD1	TRBJ1-1	TGTGCCAGCAGGTTAGACAGGGGGCGATATCTCGCCACTGAAGCTTTCTTT	CASRLDRGRYLATEAFF
15	NA	TRBV20-1	NA	TRBJ2-1	TGCAGTGCTAGGGGGGGTGCGACCTCCTACAATGAGCAGTTCTTC	CSARGGATSYNEQFF
11	many	TRBV29-1	NA	TRBJ2-7	TGCAGCGTTGCTAGCTCCTACGAGCAGTACTTC	CSVASSYEQYF
13	NA	TRBV20-1	TRBD1	TRBJ2-7	TGCAGTGCTAGCGACAGGGGCGACTACGAGCAGTACTTC	CSASDRGDYEQYF
16	few	TRBV6-5	NA	TRBJ2-3	TGTGCCAGCAGTTACTCGACCGGAATGGAAACAGATACGCAGTATTTT	CASSYSTGMETDTQYF
17	NA	TRBV20-1	TRBD2	TRBJ2-7	TGCAGTGCTAGATCACTCAACCGGGGAGGGATAACCTACGAGCAGTACTTC	CSARSLNRGGITYEQYF
14	few	TRBV20-1	NA	TRBJ2-2	TGCAGTGCTAGACCGACAGTGAACACCGGGGAGCTGTTTTTT	CSARPTVNTGELFF
13	few	TRBV13	NA	TRBJ2-1	TGTGCCAGCAGCGGGGGGTGGCGGGATGAGCAGTTCTTC	CASSGGWRDEQFF
15	NA	TRBV5-1	TRBD1	TRBJ2-5	TGCGCCAGCAGCAAACTAACAGGGGTTGCAGAGACCCAGTACTTC	CASSKLTGVAETQYF
13	NA	TRBV28	NA	TRBJ2-5	TGTGCCAGCAGTTACAGGGTTGTAGAGACCCAGTACTTC	CASSYRVVETQYF
14	few	TRBV4-2	NA	TRBJ1-4	TGTGCCAGCAGCCAAGATGAAGGGAATGAAAAACTGTTTTTT	CASSQDEGNEKLFF
15	NA	TRBV7-6	NA	TRBJ2-1	TGTGCCAGCAGCTTAGCGGGAGAGTCCTACAATGAGCAGTTCTTC	CASSLAGESYNEQFF
16	many	TRBV24-1	TRBD1	TRBJ2-3	TGTGCCACCAGTGATCCCATGACAGGGCGCACAGATACGCAGTATTTT	CATSDPMTGRTDTQYF
15	many	TRBV2	NA	TRBJ1-4	TGTGCCACTAGTCCGCTGACAGGCGAGAATGAAAAACTGTTTTTT	CATSPLTGENEKLFF